These T cell receptor beta chains were read from a single sample in a study of T cells after yellow fever vaccination. One entry per CDR3 protein results from TCRdb running MiXCR on the 5' RACE reads. This sample has about 350,000 distinct CDR3 sequences; approximately 10% occur once, and the top ten carry more than 15%. Material: PBMCs, obtained on the day of the first yellow fever vaccination. These receptors came from a man younger than 35 who received the YFV17D yellow fever vaccine. Each CDR3 is given with its conserved first and last residue. A D gene is named only where the DNA matches it firmly. The listing skips clone size in some rows; elsewhere it reads once, few, many or a size class.

v_gene	d_gene	abundance	j_gene	CDR3nt	CDR3aa
TRBV7-2	TRBD1	NA	TRBJ1-2	TGTGCCAGCAGCTTATTCGGACAGGGAGGATATTATGGCTACACCTTC	CASSLFGQGGYYGYTF
TRBV28	NA	many	TRBJ1-1	TGTGCCAGCAGTTATCCGACAAGGAGGACTGAAGCTTTCTTT	CASSYPTRRTEAFF
TRBV6-1	NA	few	TRBJ1-1	TGTGCCAGCAGTGAGAAACCGAACACTGAAGCTTTCTTT	CASSEKPNTEAFF
TRBV4-3	TRBD2	many	TRBJ2-5	TGCGCCAGCAGCCCACAAGGACTAGCGGGGAATGGGGAGACCCAGTACTTC	CASSPQGLAGNGETQYF
TRBV7-2	NA	NA	TRBJ1-1	TGTGCCAGCAGCGGGGGGCAGGGAACTGAAGCTTTCTTT	CASSGGQGTEAFF
TRBV6-5	NA	many	TRBJ2-5	TGTGCCAGCAGTTACTCACTGCCGGGACCGCAAGAGACCCAGTACTTC	CASSYSLPGPQETQYF
TRBV7-9	NA	NA	TRBJ2-2	TGTGCCAGCGATAGGGCCCCCCCGAACACCGGGGAGCTGTTTTTT	CASDRAPPNTGELFF
TRBV11-2	TRBD2	few	TRBJ2-5	TGTGCCAGCAGCCGGAGGTTAACTAGCGGGGTATCGGAGACCCAGTACTTC	CASSRRLTSGVSETQYF
TRBV5-1	TRBD2	few	TRBJ2-3	TGCGCCAGCAGCTACCTACTGGCGGGGGGCACAGATACGCAGTATTTT	CASSYLLAGGTDTQYF
TRBV10-2	NA	NA	TRBJ1-3	TGCGCCAGCAGACCCAGCTCTGGAAACACCATATATTTT	CASRPSSGNTIYF
TRBV6-6	NA	many	TRBJ1-1	TGTGCCAGCAGTTATGTAAGGGACACTGAAGCTTTCTTT	CASSYVRDTEAFF
TRBV6-2/TRBV6-3	NA	NA	TRBJ2-7	TGTGCCAGCAACGAGATGGCGGGGACAGCCTACGAGCAGTACTTC	CASNEMAGTAYEQYF
TRBV9	NA	few	TRBJ2-5	TGTGCCAGCAGCGATAACCCCCTAGACAGGCACCAAGAGACCCAGTACTTC	CASSDNPLDRHQETQYF
TRBV5-1	NA	many	TRBJ2-1	TGCGCCAGCAGCTTGGATTGGGGCAATGAGCAGTTCTTC	CASSLDWGNEQFF
TRBV4-1	NA	NA	TRBJ1-2	TGCGCCAGCAGCCAAGTCTTTTCAGGGGCCAATAAGAACTATGGCTACACCTTC	CASSQVFSGANKNYGYTF
TRBV4-3	TRBD1	NA	TRBJ1-5	TGCGCCAGCAGCGAGGGGGCCGGGGGCAATCAGCCCCAGCATTTT	CASSEGAGGNQPQHF
TRBV28	TRBD1	NA	TRBJ1-2	TGTGCCAGCAGTTTTGAGACAGGGGTTAACTATGGCTACACCTTC	CASSFETGVNYGYTF
TRBV5-1	NA	few	TRBJ2-2	TGCGCCAGCCGGGGTGGAGACAGCACCGGGGAGCTGTTTTTT	CASRGGDSTGELFF
TRBV5-8	TRBD1	few	TRBJ1-2	TGTGCCAGCAGCCCCGGACAGGGGATATATGGCTACACCTTC	CASSPGQGIYGYTF
TRBV5-1	TRBD1	NA	TRBJ1-3	TGCGCCAGCAGCATTGACAGGGCTGGAAACACCATATATTTT	CASSIDRAGNTIYF
TRBV29-1	TRBD1	NA	TRBJ1-1	TGCAGCGTTACAGGGGTGGGCACTGAAGCTTTCTTT	CSVTGVGTEAFF
TRBV9	NA	many	TRBJ2-1	TGTGCCAGCAGCGTAGTGTCGGGGGAGCAGTTCTTC	CASSVVSGEQFF
TRBV5-6	NA	NA	TRBJ1-6	TGTGCCAGCAGCTGGGACCGGGGAGTTAATTCACCCCTCCACTTT	CASSWDRGVNSPLHF
TRBV7-8	NA	few	TRBJ2-7	TGTGCCACCTTCTCTGAAGTAGCGAATTCCTACGAGCAGTACTTC	CATFSEVANSYEQYF
TRBV20-1	NA	few	TRBJ2-7	TGCAGTGCTAACCCGGTGACAGCAGGGTCCTACGAGCAGTACTTC	CSANPVTAGSYEQYF
TRBV7-2	NA	few	TRBJ2-7	TGTGCCAGCAGCTTAGGGGTTTCGGACGAGCAGTACTTC	CASSLGVSDEQYF
TRBV15	TRBD2	NA	TRBJ2-1	TGTGCCACCAGCCCCCCTTTAGGACTAGCGGGGGTATACAATGAGCAGTTCTTC	CATSPPLGLAGVYNEQFF
TRBV11-1	TRBD1	NA	TRBJ2-5	TGTGCCAGCAGCGACAGGGGGCAGGGAGAGACCCAGTACTTC	CASSDRGQGETQYF
TRBV3-1	TRBD2	few	TRBJ2-1	TGTGCCAGCAGCCCCCTAGCGGGGGAGCAGTTCTTC	CASSPLAGEQFF
TRBV29-1	NA	NA	TRBJ1-1	TGCAGCGTTCTTACAGCTGAAGCTTTCTTT	CSVLTAEAFF
TRBV2	NA	few	TRBJ1-1	TGTGCCAGCAGTGTGGGCAGGTCTAACACTGAAGCTTTCTTT	CASSVGRSNTEAFF
TRBV5-1	TRBD1	NA	TRBJ1-2	TGCGCCAGCAGCCTCGCGGACAGGGGGATGTTTGGCTACACCTTC	CASSLADRGMFGYTF
TRBV28	NA	few	TRBJ2-3	TGTGCCAGCAGACACAATATTGATACGCAGTATTTT	CASRHNIDTQYF
TRBV7-3	NA	NA	TRBJ2-2	TGTGCCAGCAGCTTCCGGGGCCTCACCTCGAACACCGGGGAGCTGTTTTTT	CASSFRGLTSNTGELFF
TRBV7-9	NA	few	TRBJ1-6	TGTGCCAGCAGCCCACAGGGAAATTCACCCCTCCACTTT	CASSPQGNSPLHF
TRBV7-6	NA	many	TRBJ2-3	TGTGCCAGCAGCTTAAACACCTATAGCACAGATACGCAGTATTTT	CASSLNTYSTDTQYF
TRBV7-9	TRBD1	NA	TRBJ1-1	TGTGCCAGCAGCATAGGACAGGGCATGAACACTGAAGCTTTCTTT	CASSIGQGMNTEAFF
TRBV18	NA	many	TRBJ1-6	TGTGCCAGCCGGGCGGACCAGGATTCACCCCTCCACTTT	CASRADQDSPLHF
TRBV9	NA	NA	TRBJ2-5	TGTGCCAGCAGCGTAGAGGGGGACCAAGAGACCCAGTACTTC	CASSVEGDQETQYF
TRBV12-3/TRBV12-4	TRBD1	few	TRBJ1-1	TGTGCCAGCAGGGGGCTGCAGGGGGGGAACACTGAAGCTTTCTTT	CASRGLQGGNTEAFF
TRBV2	TRBD2	few	TRBJ2-1	TGTGCCAGCAGTGCCACAGCGGGGGTATACAATGAGCAGTTCTTC	CASSATAGVYNEQFF
TRBV7-8	NA	few	TRBJ2-2	TGTGCCCGAGGTCCACGAACGAACACCGGGGAGCTGTTTTTT	CARGPRTNTGELFF
TRBV7-3	NA	few	TRBJ2-3	TGTGCCAGCAGCTTATACGGAAATACGCAGTATTTT	CASSLYGNTQYF
TRBV11-3	NA	few	TRBJ2-3	TGTGCCAGCAGCCGCGGGCAGAACGATCACACAGATACGCAGTATTTT	CASSRGQNDHTDTQYF
TRBV5-1	TRBD1	NA	TRBJ1-2	TGCGCCAGCAGCTTGGGGACAGGGTTTAAGGAGATGGGCTACACCTTC	CASSLGTGFKEMGYTF
TRBV5-1	NA	few	TRBJ1-1	TGCGCCAGCAGCCGTTTGGGGCAGAACACTGAAGCTTTCTTT	CASSRLGQNTEAFF
TRBV5-5	NA	NA	TRBJ1-6	TGTGCCAGCAGCTTGGAGACCGGGACGATCGGGACGTCACCCCTCCACTTT	CASSLETGTIGTSPLHF
TRBV3-1	TRBD2	few	TRBJ2-1	TGTGCCAGCAGCCCGCGGGGGACCTCCTACAATGAGCAGTTCTTC	CASSPRGTSYNEQFF
TRBV9	NA	few	TRBJ1-6	TGTGCCAGCAGCGTAGACGAGGGGCCGAGCTCCTATAATTCACCCCTCCACTTT	CASSVDEGPSSYNSPLHF
TRBV7-2	NA	few	TRBJ2-7	TGTGCCAGCAGCTGGCAGGTCGCCTACGAGCAGTACTTC	CASSWQVAYEQYF
TRBV7-3	TRBD1	NA	TRBJ1-1	TGTGCCAGCAGCTACCGACAGGGGAACACTGAAGCTTTCTTT	CASSYRQGNTEAFF
TRBV27	NA	NA	TRBJ1-2	TGTGCCAGCAAAACAGCCCGTAACTATGGCTACACCTTC	CASKTARNYGYTF
TRBV5-1	NA	NA	TRBJ1-4	TGCGCCAGCAGCCAGCGGGGGGGACTGTACGGTGAAAAACTGTTTTTT	CASSQRGGLYGEKLFF
TRBV9	NA	NA	TRBJ2-7	TGTGCCAGCAGTGGCACTCGGACCGAAGAGCAGTACTTC	CASSGTRTEEQYF
TRBV20-1	TRBD1	few	TRBJ1-2	TGCAGTGCTAGACAGGGGGCAGGAGGCTACACCTTC	CSARQGAGGYTF